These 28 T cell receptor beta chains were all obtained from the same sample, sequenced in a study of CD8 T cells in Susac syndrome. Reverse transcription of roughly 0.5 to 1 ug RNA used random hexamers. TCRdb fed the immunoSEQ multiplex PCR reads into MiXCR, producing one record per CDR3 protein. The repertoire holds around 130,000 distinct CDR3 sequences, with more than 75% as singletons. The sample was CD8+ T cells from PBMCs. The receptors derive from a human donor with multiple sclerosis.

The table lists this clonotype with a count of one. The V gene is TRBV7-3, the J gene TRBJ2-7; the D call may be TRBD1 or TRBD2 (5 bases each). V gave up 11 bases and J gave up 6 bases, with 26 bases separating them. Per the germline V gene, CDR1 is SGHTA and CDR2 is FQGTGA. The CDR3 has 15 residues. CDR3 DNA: TGTGCCGGGAGAGAGACAGTTCCTCTTTTTAGCGAGCAGTACTTC. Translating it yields CAGRETVPLFSEQYF.

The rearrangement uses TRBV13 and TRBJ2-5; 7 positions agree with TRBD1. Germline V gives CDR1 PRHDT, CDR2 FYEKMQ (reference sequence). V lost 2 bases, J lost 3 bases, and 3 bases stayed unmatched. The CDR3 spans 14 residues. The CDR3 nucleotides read TGTGCCAGCAGCTTAACCGGGACAGAAGAGACCCAGTACTTC. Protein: CASSLTGTEETQYF.

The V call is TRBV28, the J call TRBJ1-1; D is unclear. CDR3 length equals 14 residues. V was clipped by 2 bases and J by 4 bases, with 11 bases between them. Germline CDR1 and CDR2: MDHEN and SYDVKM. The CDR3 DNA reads TGTGCCAGCAGTTTAAGTCCTTACGGCACTGAAGCTTTCTTT. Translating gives CASSLSPYGTEAFF.

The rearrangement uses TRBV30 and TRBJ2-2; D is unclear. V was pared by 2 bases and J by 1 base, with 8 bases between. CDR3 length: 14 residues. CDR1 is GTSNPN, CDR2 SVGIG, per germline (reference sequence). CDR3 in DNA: TGTGCCTGGAGTTGGGCAGGGAACACCGGGGAGCTGTTTTTT. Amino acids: CAWSWAGNTGELFF.

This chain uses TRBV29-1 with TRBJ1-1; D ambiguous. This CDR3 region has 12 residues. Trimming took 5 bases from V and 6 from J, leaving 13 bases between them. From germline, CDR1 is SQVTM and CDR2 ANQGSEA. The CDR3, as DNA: TGCAGCGTTCTTGAGGAAGCCCCTGAAGCTTTCTTT. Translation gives CSVLEEAPEAFF. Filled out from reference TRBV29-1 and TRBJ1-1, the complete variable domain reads SAVISQKPSRDICQRGTSLTIQCQVDSQVTMMFWYRQQPGQSLTLIATANQGSEATYESGFVIDKFPISRPNLTFSTLTVSNMSPEDSSIYLCSVLEEAPEAFFGQGTRLTVV.

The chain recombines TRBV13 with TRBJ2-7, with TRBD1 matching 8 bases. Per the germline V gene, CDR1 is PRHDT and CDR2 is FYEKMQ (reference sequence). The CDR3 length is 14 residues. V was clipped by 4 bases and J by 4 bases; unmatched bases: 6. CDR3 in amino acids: CASSSPTGEYEQYF. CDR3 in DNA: TGTGCCAGCAGCTCTCCGACAGGGGAGTACGAGCAGTACTTC.

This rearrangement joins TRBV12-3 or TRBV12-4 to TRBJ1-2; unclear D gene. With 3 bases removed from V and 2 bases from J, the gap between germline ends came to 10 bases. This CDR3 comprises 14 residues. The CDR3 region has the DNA TGTGCCAGCAGTTTGTGGCCAGGAAACTATGGCTACACCTTC. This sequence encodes CASSLWPGNYGYTF.

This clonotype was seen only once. The CDR3: CASSGRPFYGYTF. DNA of the CDR3: TGTGCCAGCAGCGGCAGGCCCTTCTATGGCTACACCTTC. The chain couples TRBV25-1 to TRBJ1-2; no clear D. The germline V gene encodes CDR1 MGHDK and CDR2 SYGVNS. CDR3 length: 13 amino acids. V lost 6 bases, J lost 4 bases, and 12 bases lay in between.

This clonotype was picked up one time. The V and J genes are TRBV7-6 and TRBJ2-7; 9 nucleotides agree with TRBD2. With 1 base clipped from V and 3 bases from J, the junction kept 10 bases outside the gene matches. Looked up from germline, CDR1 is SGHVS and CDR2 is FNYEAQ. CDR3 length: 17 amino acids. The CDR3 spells CASSLEVGASGIYEQYF. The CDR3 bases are TGTGCCAGCAGCTTAGAGGTTGGGGCTAGCGGGATCTACGAGCAGTACTTC.

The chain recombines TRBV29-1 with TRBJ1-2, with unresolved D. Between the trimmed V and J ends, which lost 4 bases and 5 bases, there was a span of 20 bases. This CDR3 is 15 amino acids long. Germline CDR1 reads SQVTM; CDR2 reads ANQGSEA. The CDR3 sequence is CSVGGGIPEGYGYTF. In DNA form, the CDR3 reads TGCAGCGTTGGAGGAGGCATACCCGAAGGGTATGGCTACACCTTC.

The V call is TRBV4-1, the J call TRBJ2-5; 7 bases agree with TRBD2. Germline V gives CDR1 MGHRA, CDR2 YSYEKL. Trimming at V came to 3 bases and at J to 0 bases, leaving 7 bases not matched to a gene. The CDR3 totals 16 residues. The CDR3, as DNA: TGCGCCAGCAGCCACCGGGAGGCCTCGTACCAAGAGACCCAGTACTTC. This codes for CASSHREASYQETQYF.

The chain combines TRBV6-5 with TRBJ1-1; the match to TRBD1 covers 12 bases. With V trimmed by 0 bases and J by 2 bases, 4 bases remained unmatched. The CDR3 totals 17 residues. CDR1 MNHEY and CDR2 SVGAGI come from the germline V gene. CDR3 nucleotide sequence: TGTGCCAGCAGTTACTCCTGGGACAGGGGGCCAAACACTGAAGCTTTCTTT. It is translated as CASSYSWDRGPNTEAFF.

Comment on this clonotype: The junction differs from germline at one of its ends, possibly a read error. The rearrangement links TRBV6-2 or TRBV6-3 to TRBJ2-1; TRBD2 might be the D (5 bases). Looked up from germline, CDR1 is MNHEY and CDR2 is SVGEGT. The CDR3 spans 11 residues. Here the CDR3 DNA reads TGTGCCAGCAGTTACGCGCGGGTGTCGCTCTTC. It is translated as CASSYARVSLF.

CDR3 nucleotides: TGCAGTGCTAGAAGGGCCAGACTGGAGAAGGGGCAGTATTTT. Its protein is CSARRARLEKGQYF. The chain recombines TRBV20-1 with TRBJ2-3; unclear D gene. The CDR3 totals 14 residues. Trimming removed 2 bases at V and 11 bases at J, with 20 bases between. Germline-derived CDR1 and CDR2 are DFQATT and SNEGSKA (reference sequence).

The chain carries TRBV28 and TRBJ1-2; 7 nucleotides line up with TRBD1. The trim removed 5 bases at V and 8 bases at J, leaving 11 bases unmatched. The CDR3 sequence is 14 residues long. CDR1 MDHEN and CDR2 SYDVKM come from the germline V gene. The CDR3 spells CASSRQGGSGGYTF. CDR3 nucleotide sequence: TGTGCCAGCAGTCGACAGGGCGGAAGCGGAGGCTACACCTTC.

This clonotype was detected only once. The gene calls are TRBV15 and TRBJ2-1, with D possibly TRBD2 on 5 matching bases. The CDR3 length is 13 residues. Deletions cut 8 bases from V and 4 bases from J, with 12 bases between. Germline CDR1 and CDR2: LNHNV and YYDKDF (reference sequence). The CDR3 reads CATGAVPYNEQFF. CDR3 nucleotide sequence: TGTGCCACCGGAGCGGTGCCTTACAATGAGCAGTTCTTC.

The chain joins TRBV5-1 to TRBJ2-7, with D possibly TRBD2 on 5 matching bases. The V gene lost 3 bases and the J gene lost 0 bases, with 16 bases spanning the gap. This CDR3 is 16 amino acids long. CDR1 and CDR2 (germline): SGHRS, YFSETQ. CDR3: CASSSHLSGSSYEQYF. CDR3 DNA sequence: TGCGCCAGCAGCTCGCATCTCAGCGGTAGCTCCTACGAGCAGTACTTC.

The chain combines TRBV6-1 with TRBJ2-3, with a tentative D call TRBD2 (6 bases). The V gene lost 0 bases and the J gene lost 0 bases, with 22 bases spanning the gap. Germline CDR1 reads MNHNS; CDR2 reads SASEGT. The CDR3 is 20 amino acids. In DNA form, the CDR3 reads TGTGCCAGCAGTGAAGCGCTTCTGGGGTTCCTGGCGGGAAGCACAGATACGCAGTATTTT. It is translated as CASSEALLGFLAGSTDTQYF.

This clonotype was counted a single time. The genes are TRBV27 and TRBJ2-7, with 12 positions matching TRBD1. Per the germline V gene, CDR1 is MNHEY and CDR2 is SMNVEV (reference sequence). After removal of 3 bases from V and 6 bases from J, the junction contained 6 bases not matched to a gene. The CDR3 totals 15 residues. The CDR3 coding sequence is TGTGCCAGCAGTTTTGTGGGACAGGGGGCGATCGAGCAGTACTTC. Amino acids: CASSFVGQGAIEQYF.

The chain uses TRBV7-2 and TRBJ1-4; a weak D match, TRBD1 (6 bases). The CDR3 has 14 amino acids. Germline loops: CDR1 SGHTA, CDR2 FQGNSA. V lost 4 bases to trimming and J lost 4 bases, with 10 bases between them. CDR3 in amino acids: CASSSTGLNEKLFF. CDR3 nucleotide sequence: TGTGCCAGCAGCTCGACAGGACTTAATGAAAAACTGTTTTTT.

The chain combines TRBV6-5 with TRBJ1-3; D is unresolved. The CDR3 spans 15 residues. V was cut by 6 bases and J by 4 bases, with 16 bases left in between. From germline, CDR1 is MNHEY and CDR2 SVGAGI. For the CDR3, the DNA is TGTGCCAGCAGACCACCGAAGGGAAAAGGAAACACCATATATTTT. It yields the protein CASRPPKGKGNTIYF.

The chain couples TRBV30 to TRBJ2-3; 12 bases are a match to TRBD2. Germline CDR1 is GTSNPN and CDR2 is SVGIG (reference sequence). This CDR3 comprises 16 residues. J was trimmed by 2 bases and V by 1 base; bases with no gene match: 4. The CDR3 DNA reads TGTGCCTGGAGTGAAGGACTAGCGGGGTACACAGATACGCAGTATTTT. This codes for CAWSEGLAGYTDTQYF.

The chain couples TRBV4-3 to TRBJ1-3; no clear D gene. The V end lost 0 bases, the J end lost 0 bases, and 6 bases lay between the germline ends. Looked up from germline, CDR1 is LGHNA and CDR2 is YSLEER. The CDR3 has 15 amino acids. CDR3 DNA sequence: TGCGCCAGCAGCCAAGATCGGCTCTCTGGAAACACCATATATTTT. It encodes CASSQDRLSGNTIYF.

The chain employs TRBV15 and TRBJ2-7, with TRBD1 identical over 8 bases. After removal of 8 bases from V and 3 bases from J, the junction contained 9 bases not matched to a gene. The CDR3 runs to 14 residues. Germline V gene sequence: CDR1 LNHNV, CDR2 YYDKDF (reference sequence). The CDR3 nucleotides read TGTGCCACCTCCCACAGGGGGGATCACTACGAGCAGTACTTC. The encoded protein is CATSHRGDHYEQYF.

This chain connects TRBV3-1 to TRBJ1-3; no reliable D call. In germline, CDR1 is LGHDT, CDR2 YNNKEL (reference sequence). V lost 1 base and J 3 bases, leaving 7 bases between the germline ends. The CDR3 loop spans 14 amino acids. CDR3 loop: CASSQVGNGNTIYF. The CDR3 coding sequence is TGTGCCAGCAGCCAAGTGGGAAATGGAAACACCATATATTTT. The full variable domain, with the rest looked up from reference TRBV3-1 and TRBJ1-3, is DTAVSQTPKYLVTQMGNDKSIKCEQNLGHDTMYWYKQDSKKFLKIMFSYNNKELIINETVPNRFSPKSPDKAHLNLHINSLELGDSAVYFCASSQVGNGNTIYFGEGSWLTVV.

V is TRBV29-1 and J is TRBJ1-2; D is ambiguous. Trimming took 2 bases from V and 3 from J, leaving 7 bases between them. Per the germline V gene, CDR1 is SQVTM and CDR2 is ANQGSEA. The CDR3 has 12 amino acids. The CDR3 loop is CSVEINYYGYTF. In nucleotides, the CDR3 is TGCAGCGTTGAAATCAACTACTATGGCTACACCTTC.

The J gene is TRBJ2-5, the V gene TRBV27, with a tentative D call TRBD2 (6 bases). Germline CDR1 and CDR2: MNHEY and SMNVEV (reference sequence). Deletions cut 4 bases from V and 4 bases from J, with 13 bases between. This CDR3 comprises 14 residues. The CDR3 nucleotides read TGTGCCAGCAGTTCCGGGGGTGGTAGAGAGACCCAGTACTTC. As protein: CASSSGGGRETQYF.

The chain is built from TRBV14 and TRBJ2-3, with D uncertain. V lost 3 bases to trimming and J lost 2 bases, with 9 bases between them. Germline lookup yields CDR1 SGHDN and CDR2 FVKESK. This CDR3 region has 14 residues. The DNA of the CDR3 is TGTGCCAGCAGCCAGGACCAGTACACAGATACGCAGTATTTT. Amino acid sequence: CASSQDQYTDTQYF.